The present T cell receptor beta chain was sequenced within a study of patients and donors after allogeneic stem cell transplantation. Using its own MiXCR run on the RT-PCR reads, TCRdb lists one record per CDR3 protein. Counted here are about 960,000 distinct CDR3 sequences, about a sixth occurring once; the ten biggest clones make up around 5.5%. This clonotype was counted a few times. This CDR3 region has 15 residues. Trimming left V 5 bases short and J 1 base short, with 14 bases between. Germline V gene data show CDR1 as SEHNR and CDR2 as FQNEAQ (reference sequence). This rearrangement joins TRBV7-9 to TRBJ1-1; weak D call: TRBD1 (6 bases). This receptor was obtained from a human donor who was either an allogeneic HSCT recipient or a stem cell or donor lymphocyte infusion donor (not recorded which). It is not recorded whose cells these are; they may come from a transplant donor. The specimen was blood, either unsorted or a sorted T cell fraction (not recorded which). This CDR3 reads CASSPMGGANTEAFF. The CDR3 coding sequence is TGTGCCAGCAGCCCAATGGGGGGCGCGAACACTGAAGCTTTCTTT.